This entry is about one T cell receptor beta chain. No cognate antigen has been identified for it. It has no much larger one-base neighbor in the sample; base qualities were not kept. V loses 4 bases of germline sequence and J loses 4 bases, and the interval between the two ends is 14 bases. The CDR3 covers 15 residues, taking in both the cysteine and the phenylalanine. The DNA shown is the 45-base CDR3, in frame from base 1. According to the germline V gene, CDR1 reads SGHTA and CDR2 reads FQGTGA. TCRbeta CDR3 regions were amplified from genomic DNA by means of the immunoSEQ Assay, a bias-controlled multiplex PCR. Under the source paper's analysis protocol: Within the assay, amplification of reference gene primers was used to estimate how many nucleated cells each sample contained. Sequence reads were collapsed and filtered to measure the absolute abundance of every unique TCRbeta CDR3 rearrangement. For each sample, productive Simpson clonality was calculated as the square root of Simpson's diversity index across productive rearrangements. The table comes from immuneACCESS by way of TCRdb, which keeps in-frame sequences with V and J called. Part of the clones is missing from these tables; in studies checked, under half for an unresolved V gene and the rest for unknown reasons. The V and J calls and clone size were taken over from that table, and D and trimming were inferred from the DNA. For this sample the table gives about 350,000 clones, of which approximately 87% were detected only once. The biggest ten clones account for around 6% of the sample.

One collaborating source in Seattle enrolled patients while the patients were actively infected and followed the patients over time throughout the course of disease. Whole blood was collected in K2EDTA tubes by collaborating institutions according to the institutions' own protocols. Collaborator samples were shipped for TCRbeta analysis as frozen whole blood, isolated PBMCs, or DNA extracted from either sample type. The sample belongs to a study of blood T cell repertoires in COVID-19 (dated by TCRdb to about 2020). Background on the whole study: Samples from collaborators originated in the United States, Italy and Spain and spanned both the acute and convalescent phases of COVID-19. The samples were drawn from the first 160 participants of the ongoing ImmuneRACE study and from 1,254 subjects provided by 6 global collaborators. Sample metadata almost always included a de-identified subject ID, COVID-19 status, age in years and sex. A freely available public database, intended as a resource for researchers studying the immune response to SARS-CoV-2, is where the repertoires were released. The dataset comprised deeply sampled blood TCRbeta repertoires from subjects exposed to, actively infected with, or recovered from COVID-19. HLA class I and class II types, where available, came from metadata supplied by the sample provider rather than from assay-based typing. The prospective study material was composed of cDNA or gDNA derived from T cells, B-cell-depleted T cells, or PBMCs. What the research found in general, with its limitations: The amount of clinical and demographic metadata varied by source and participant and was provided uncurated.

Recombination linked TRBV7-3 to TRBJ2-1; TRBD2 is a possible D gene, resting on 6 matching bases. The receptor was derived from a woman aged 45-65 years with COVID-19, enrolled during active disease. The source material was peripheral blood. CDR3 loop: CASSSGRDRYNEQFF. The nucleotide sequence is given as TGTGCCAGCAGCTCGGGGCGGGACCGATACAATGAGCAGTTCTTC.